This T cell receptor beta chain emerged from a study of regulatory T cells in long-lasting Graves disease. Indicated time point: newly diagnosed GD, antithyroid drugs for less than 3 months. Generation of the TCR library employed RNA extracted from PBMCs. Trimming cost V 3 bases and J 4 bases, with 7 bases left between them. Germline CDR1 reads GTSNPN; CDR2 reads SVGIG (reference sequence). The CDR3 is 12 amino acids. Researchers made TCR beta libraries by using iRepertoire HTBI primers and running Arm-PCR on CDR3 regions. Each CDR3 protein gets one entry after TCRdb re-called the multiplex PCR reads with MiXCR. The sample lists roughly 500,000 distinct CDR3 sequences, roughly 12% occurring once. These data were also filed under a second study, of T cells in Graves' hyperthyroidism and ophthalmopathy. That study adds: The majority of expanded thyroid clonotypes above 0.001 also appeared in blood.

This sequence was found in a man in his thirties or forties with Graves disease. Sample: peripheral blood mononuclear cells (PBMCs), taken at new diagnosis, from a patient treated with antithyroid drugs. The chain links TRBV30 to TRBJ2-1, with D uncertain. CDR3 sequence (DNA): TGTGCCTGGAGCGGGCAGTACAATGAGCAGTTCTTC. This translates into CAWSGQYNEQFF.